Below, 31 T cell receptor beta chains from the same sample are listed, as sequenced in a study of blood T cell repertoires in COVID-19. Profiled with immunoSEQ multiplex PCR; TCRdb holds only in-frame clones, not every one. The repertoire holds roughly 65,000 clones, with approximately 79% as singletons. The sequenced sample consisted of peripheral blood. The receptors here all came from a human donor in a cohort sampled during active COVID-19.

V and J are TRBV27 and TRBJ2-7; weak D call: TRBD1 (6 bases). V gave up 4 bases and J gave up 5 bases, with 15 bases separating them. The CDR3 consists of 14 residues. Germline CDR1 MNHEY, CDR2 SMNVEV (reference sequence). The CDR3 sequence is CASSSQGRRDEQYF. The CDR3 bases are TGTGCCAGCAGTTCACAGGGTCGACGGGACGAGCAGTACTTC.

The chain recombines TRBV28 with TRBJ1-5; 10 bases align to TRBD1. The CDR3 has 15 amino acids. The V segment lost 4 bases and the J segment 9 bases; nucleotides outside the gene matches: 9. The germline V gene has CDR1 MDHEN and CDR2 SYDVKM. CDR3 protein: CASSSLGQGVRPQHF. The CDR3 nucleotides are TGTGCCAGCAGTTCACTTGGACAGGGGGTTCGGCCCCAGCATTTT.

V gene TRBV28 combines with J gene TRBJ2-5; the match to TRBD1 covers 10 bases. V shed 7 bases and J 4 bases; nucleotides not matched to a gene: 12. Per the germline V gene, CDR1 is MDHEN and CDR2 is SYDVKM. This CDR3 spans 16 amino acids. CDR3 nucleotide sequence: TGTGCCAGCACCCCCAAGGGGGACAGGGGAGTAGAGACCCAGTACTTC. This sequence encodes CASTPKGDRGVETQYF.

This chain joins TRBV4-2 and TRBJ2-2; 11 bases agree with TRBD2. V lost 5 bases, J lost 5 bases, and 7 bases stayed unmatched. The CDR3 has 16 amino acids. Germline V lookup: CDR1 LGHNA, CDR2 YNFKEQ. The CDR3, as DNA: TGTGCCAGCAGCAAGACTAGCGGGATTTTGACCGGGGAGCTGTTTTTT. Protein: CASSKTSGILTGELFF.

J is TRBJ2-3 and V is TRBV30; TRBD1 matches 9 bases. After removal of 4 bases from V and 2 bases from J, the junction contained 4 bases not matched to a gene. The CDR3 extends over 14 amino acids. Per germline, CDR1 GTSNPN and CDR2 SVGIG (reference sequence). The CDR3 region has the DNA TGTGCCTGGATGGGACAGGGTGTCACAGATACGCAGTATTTT. It is translated as CAWMGQGVTDTQYF.

This clone was picked up a small number of times. This sequence joins TRBV28 and TRBJ2-2, with 8 bases that match TRBD2. Trimming at V came to 5 bases and at J to 0 bases, leaving 8 bases not matched to a gene. Per germline, CDR1 MDHEN and CDR2 SYDVKM. The CDR3 extends over 17 amino acids. The CDR3 coding sequence is TGTGCCAGCAGTCGGAACCCACTAGCGGCGAACACCGGGGAGCTGTTTTTT. Its translation is CASSRNPLAANTGELFF.

V usage is TRBV19 and J usage is TRBJ2-2; D is unresolved. Between the trimmed V and J ends, which lost 5 bases and 5 bases, there was a span of 9 bases. The CDR3 is 13 amino acids. Per the germline V gene, CDR1 is LNHDA and CDR2 is SQIVND (reference sequence). The CDR3 coding sequence is TGTGCCAGTAGTCCAACAGTGACCGGGGAGCTGTTTTTT. Its translation: CASSPTVTGELFF.

The chain combines TRBV5-5 with TRBJ2-2, with D perhaps matching TRBD1 (6 bases). The CDR3 spans 12 residues. Germline V gives CDR1 SGHKS, CDR2 YYEKEE (reference sequence). Trimming removed 6 bases from V and 5 bases from J, with 8 bases in between. The CDR3, as DNA: TGTGCCAGCACCGACAGGACCGGGGAGCTGTTTTTT. Translation gives CASTDRTGELFF.

The rearrangement joins TRBV7-6 to TRBJ2-7; D gene uncertain. The CDR3 runs to 14 residues. Germline assignment: CDR1 SGHVS and CDR2 FNYEAQ. The ends were cut back, 2 bases at V and 2 bases at J, with 10 bases in the middle. The DNA for the CDR3 is TGTGCCAGCAGCTTAACTCCGGAGACCTACGAGCAGTACTTC. Translated, it gives CASSLTPETYEQYF.

V usage is TRBV10-3 and J usage is TRBJ1-5; D is perhaps TRBD1 (5 bases). The CDR3 is 13 residues long. Germline V lookup: CDR1 ENHRY, CDR2 SYGVKD. Trimming pared 7 bases from V and 5 bases from J, leaving 12 bases between. In DNA, the CDR3 is TGTGCCATCACCGACAGACCTGATCAGCCCCAGCATTTT. This translates into CAITDRPDQPQHF.

V and J are TRBV5-5 and TRBJ2-4; 15 nucleotides agree with TRBD2. Germline V gene sequence: CDR1 SGHKS, CDR2 YYEKEE (reference sequence). The CDR3 sequence is 20 residues long. V trimming: 4 bases; J trimming: 3 bases; junction bases outside the gene matches: 14. In DNA form, the CDR3 reads TGTGCCAGCAGCCAGGGACTAGCGGGAGGCCTCACGTCCCACAAAAACATTCAGTACTTC. As protein: CASSQGLAGGLTSHKNIQYF.

This clone was seen more than once but under ten times. V gene TRBV5-1 combines with J gene TRBJ2-1; 7 bases fit TRBD2. The CDR3 is 15 amino acids. V lost 0 bases, J lost 4 bases, and 4 bases stayed unmatched. Per germline, CDR1 SGHRS and CDR2 YFSETQ. CDR3 protein: CASSLDPSGYNEQFF. CDR3 nucleotides: TGCGCCAGCAGCTTGGACCCTAGCGGATACAATGAGCAGTTCTTC.

The chain joins TRBV9 to TRBJ1-6, with 8 bases identical to TRBD1. CDR1 and CDR2 (germline): SGDLS, YYNGEE. V lost 3 bases, J lost 7 bases, and 6 bases stayed unmatched. The CDR3 sequence is 15 residues long. The CDR3 protein is CASSATGQENSPLHF. The CDR3 DNA reads as TGTGCCAGCAGCGCTACGGGACAGGAAAATTCACCCCTCCACTTT.

This chain uses TRBV19 with TRBJ2-3, with unresolved D. Per the germline V gene, CDR1 is LNHDA and CDR2 is SQIVND (reference sequence). Trimming removed 5 bases at V and 4 bases at J, with 10 bases between. The CDR3 spans 13 residues. The CDR3: CASSGSLPDTQYF. The CDR3 region has the DNA TGTGCCAGTAGTGGTTCACTCCCAGATACGCAGTATTTT.

The chain couples TRBV5-1 to TRBJ1-2; D remains unclear. V lost 4 bases and J lost 0, with 7 bases in between. The germline V gene encodes CDR1 SGHRS and CDR2 YFSETQ. The CDR3 runs to 13 residues. The CDR3 region is CASSPRANYGYTF. DNA for the CDR3: TGCGCCAGCAGCCCGAGGGCTAACTATGGCTACACCTTC.

J is TRBJ2-3 and V is TRBV15; 9 nucleotides agree with TRBD2. Trimming cost V 5 bases and J 2 bases; bases outside gene matches: 5. This CDR3 is 15 amino acids long. CDR1 is LNHNV, CDR2 YYDKDF, per germline (reference sequence). The CDR3 nucleotides read TGTGCCACCAGCGTAGCGGGAGTCCCCACAGATACGCAGTATTTT. It specifies CATSVAGVPTDTQYF.

This clone was observed many times. V usage is TRBV6-5 and J usage is TRBJ1-6; possibly TRBD1 for D (5 bases). Trimming removed 1 base from V and 10 bases from J, with 17 bases in between. This CDR3 is 16 amino acids long. Germline V CDR1 and CDR2: MNHEY, SVGAGI. The CDR3 DNA reads TGTGCCAGCAGTTACTTCCAGGGATCGGGTAACTCACCCCTCCACTTT. Amino acid sequence: CASSYFQGSGNSPLHF.

This chain uses TRBV13 with TRBJ2-1, with 10 positions matching TRBD2. This CDR3 has 20 residues. The J segment lost 0 bases and the V segment lost 5 bases, leaving 16 bases of the junction unmatched. The germline gives CDR1 PRHDT, CDR2 FYEKMQ (reference sequence). For the CDR3, the DNA is TGTGCCAGCAGCCGGTACAGCCGGACTAGCGGAAAGAGCTCCTACAATGAGCAGTTCTTC. It codes for CASSRYSRTSGKSSYNEQFF.

This clone was recorded once. The chain uses TRBV7-8 and TRBJ1-1; 9 bases are a match to TRBD1. The CDR3 totals 16 residues. V dropped 4 bases and J dropped 0; count of bases not matched to a gene: 6. In germline, CDR1 is SGHVS, CDR2 FQNEAQ. In DNA form, the CDR3 reads TGTGCCAGCAGCTCGATGACAGGGGGTTTGAACACTGAAGCTTTCTTT. It translates to CASSSMTGGLNTEAFF.

This clone was detected once. V usage is TRBV6-5 and J usage is TRBJ1-6; no firm D call. This CDR3 comprises 16 residues. V was trimmed by 2 bases and J by 0 bases, leaving 8 bases between them. CDR1 MNHEY and CDR2 SVGAGI come from the germline V gene. For the CDR3, the DNA is TGTGCCAGCAGTTACGAGGGAGGCTCCTATAATTCACCCCTCCACTTT. It encodes CASSYEGGSYNSPLHF.

This CDR3 reads CASSVTGRTAEAFF. The CDR3 nucleotides read TGCGCCAGCAGCGTGACAGGGAGAACAGCTGAAGCTTTCTTT. V gene TRBV5-1 combines with J gene TRBJ1-1, with TRBD1 matching over 7 bases. The V segment lost 4 bases and the J segment 6 bases; nucleotides outside the gene matches: 9. Germline-derived CDR1 and CDR2 are SGHRS and YFSETQ. This CDR3 has 14 amino acids.

The CDR3 DNA reads TGTGCCAGCAGCCTCGCTGAGGGAGATAACACTGAAGCTTTCTTT. Amino acid sequence: CASSLAEGDNTEAFF. The chain joins TRBV7-9 to TRBJ1-1; D is ambiguous. Trimming removed 5 bases at V and 2 bases at J, with 15 bases between. The CDR3 is 15 residues long. Looked up from germline, CDR1 is SEHNR and CDR2 is FQNEAQ (reference sequence).

V usage is TRBV27 and J usage is TRBJ1-1; maybe TRBD1 (5 bases). CDR1 and CDR2 (germline): MNHEY, SMNVEV (reference sequence). The CDR3 runs to 16 residues. With 3 bases removed from V and 1 base from J, the gap between germline ends came to 15 bases. Here the CDR3 reads CASSFGNSDRNTEAFF. In nucleotides, the CDR3 is TGTGCCAGCAGTTTCGGAAATTCCGACAGGAACACTGAAGCTTTCTTT.

This chain connects TRBV24-1 to TRBJ1-6; 9 bases agree with TRBD1. There are 15 residues in the CDR3. The germline V gene encodes CDR1 KGHDR and CDR2 SFDVKD. V shed 10 bases, J shed 3 bases, and the junction held 6 bases outside the gene matches. The CDR3 DNA reads TGTGCCACGCAACAGGGGGCAGGCTATAATTCACCCCTCCACTTT. Its protein is CATQQGAGYNSPLHF.

V is TRBV6-5 and J is TRBJ2-6; D gene unclear. The ends were cut back, 6 bases at V and 0 bases at J, with 6 bases in the middle. The CDR3 length is 14 residues. Germline assignment: CDR1 MNHEY and CDR2 SVGAGI. The CDR3, as DNA: TGTGCCAGCAGACCTAGCTCTGGGGCCAACGTCCTGACTTTC. This sequence encodes CASRPSSGANVLTF.

The V gene is TRBV3-1 (or the pseudogene TRBV3-2), the J gene TRBJ2-2; 11 bases align to TRBD1. V dropped 0 bases and J dropped 1; count of bases not matched to a gene: 4. From germline, CDR1 is LGHDT and CDR2 YNNKEL (reference sequence). This CDR3 comprises 18 residues. The CDR3 protein is CASSQDPGQGGNTGELFF. The CDR3 DNA follows: TGTGCCAGCAGCCAAGACCCGGGACAGGGGGGGAACACCGGGGAGCTGTTTTTT.

The rearrangement joins TRBV6-6 to TRBJ2-1, with 14 bases aligning to TRBD2. This CDR3 is 19 amino acids long. Per the germline V gene, CDR1 is MNHNY and CDR2 is SVGAGI (reference sequence). J was trimmed by 1 base and V by 6 bases; bases with no gene match: 11. CDR3 region: CASSYQGLAGVNSYNEQFF. Here the CDR3 DNA reads TGTGCCAGCAGCTACCAGGGACTAGCGGGGGTGAATTCCTACAATGAGCAGTTCTTC.

V gene TRBV29-1 combines with J gene TRBJ2-5; D is unclear. The CDR3 sequence is 11 residues long. The V end lost 4 bases, the J end lost 5 bases, and 8 bases lay between the germline ends. CDR1 SQVTM and CDR2 ANQGSEA come from the germline V gene. The DNA of the CDR3 is TGCAGCGTTGCCCCTCCGGAGACCCAGTACTTC. It yields the protein CSVAPPETQYF.

V gene TRBV6-1 combines with J gene TRBJ2-1; TRBD2 matches 7 bases. The CDR3 length is 18 residues. Germline loops: CDR1 MNHNS, CDR2 SASEGT. The J segment lost 0 bases and the V segment lost 1 base, leaving 9 bases of the junction unmatched. This CDR3 is CASSEGPAGVGSYNEQFF. The CDR3 DNA reads TGTGCCAGCAGTGAAGGGCCCGCGGGGGTAGGCTCCTACAATGAGCAGTTCTTC.

This chain links TRBV6-5 with TRBJ2-1; 11 nucleotides align to TRBD1. Trimming cost V 6 bases and J 6 bases; bases outside gene matches: 1. Germline V gives CDR1 MNHEY, CDR2 SVGAGI. This CDR3 is 13 amino acids long. CDR3 loop: CASRGQGGNEQFF. CDR3 coding DNA: TGTGCCAGCAGGGGACAGGGGGGCAATGAGCAGTTCTTC.

There are a few counts of this clone. The rearrangement uses TRBV24-1 and TRBJ2-6, with D possibly TRBD1 on 5 matching bases. Germline CDR1 reads KGHDR; CDR2 reads SFDVKD. Trimming shortened V by 4 bases and J by 0 bases, and 15 bases separated the two germline ends. This CDR3 is built from 18 residues. CDR3 protein: CATSDHRFSSSGANVLTF. The CDR3, as DNA: TGTGCCACCAGTGACCACAGGTTTTCTAGCTCTGGGGCCAACGTCCTGACTTTC.